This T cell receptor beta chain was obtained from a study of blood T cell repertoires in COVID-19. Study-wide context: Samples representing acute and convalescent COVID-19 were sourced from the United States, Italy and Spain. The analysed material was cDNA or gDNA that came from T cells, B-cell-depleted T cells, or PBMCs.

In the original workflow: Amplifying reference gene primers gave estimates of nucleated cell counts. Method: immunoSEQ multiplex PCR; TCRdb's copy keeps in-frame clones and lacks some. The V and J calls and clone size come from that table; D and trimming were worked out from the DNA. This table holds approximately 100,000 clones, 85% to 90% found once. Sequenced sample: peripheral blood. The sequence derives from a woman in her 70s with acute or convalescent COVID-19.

CDR3 DNA sequence: TGTGCCAGCAGCCCTTCAAGATCTACAGGGAGATTTTACTATGGCTACACCTTC. Its protein product is CASSPSRSTGRFYYGYTF. V and J are TRBV7-8 and TRBJ1-2, with TRBD1 as a possible D gene (6 bases). Trimming left V 5 bases short and J 3 bases short, with 25 bases between. The CDR3 has 18 amino acids. Per germline, CDR1 SGHVS and CDR2 FQNEAQ.